Listed here are 19 T cell receptor beta chains from one sample, sequenced in a study of T-cell reconstitution after alpha-beta-depleted transplantation in children. TCRbeta library construction was performed incorporating unique molecular identifiers. TCRdb re-derived calls from the PCR reads in MiXCR, one entry per CDR3 protein. Of approximately 190,000 distinct CDR3 sequences listed, about 6% are singletons. This sample comprised PBMCs, obtained before TCRalphabeta/CD19-depleted stem cell transplant. These receptors came from a girl under two years old with combined immunodeficiency, due to receive a stem cell transplant.

This clonotype was counted many times. This chain links TRBV6-5 with TRBJ2-1, with 11 bases lining up with TRBD2. The germline V gene encodes CDR1 MNHEY and CDR2 SVGAGI. The CDR3 has 15 residues. Losses at the gene ends were 6 bases for V and 6 bases for J; bases not matched to a gene: 7. CDR3 amino acids: CASSPGLAAPNEQFF. CDR3 nucleotide sequence: TGTGCCAGCAGCCCGGGACTAGCGGCCCCCAATGAGCAGTTCTTC.

This clonotype was recorded at least ten times. V gene TRBV4-3 combines with J gene TRBJ2-2, with D possibly matching TRBD1 (5 bases). The CDR3 loop spans 18 amino acids. Germline CDR1 LGHNA, CDR2 YSLEER. V gave up 0 bases and J gave up 0 bases, with 14 bases separating them. The CDR3, as DNA: TGCGCCAGCAGCCAAGAGGGGCACTCCGGCGCGAACACCGGGGAGCTGTTTTTT. Protein product: CASSQEGHSGANTGELFF.

Notes on this clonotype: A read error is possible here, since a much larger clone lies one base away. V usage is TRBV4-1 and J usage is TRBJ2-7; 7 bases are shared with TRBD1. Germline assignment: CDR1 MGHRA and CDR2 YSYEKL. CDR3 length: 14 residues. In DNA form, the CDR3 reads TGCGCCAGCAGCCAAGGGGGACAGCGCTACGAGCAGTGCTTC. Translated, it gives CASSQGGQRYEQCF.

This clonotype occurred many times. The rearrangement joins TRBV29-1 to TRBJ1-3; D uncertain. V was trimmed by 6 bases and J by 0 bases, leaving 9 bases between them. Germline CDR1 is SQVTM and CDR2 is ANQGSEA. The CDR3 length is 13 residues. CDR3 region: CSVGPFSGNTIYF. The DNA for the CDR3 is TGCAGCGTAGGCCCTTTCTCTGGAAACACCATATATTTT.

This clonotype was seen repeatedly, ten times or more. The chain links TRBV7-2 to TRBJ2-7, with D tentatively TRBD2 (5 bases). V shed 1 base and J shed 3 bases, with 13 bases lying between them. The CDR3 runs to 15 residues. The germline gives CDR1 SGHTA, CDR2 FQGNSA. CDR3 nucleotides: TGTGCCAGCAGCTTAGGAGGGAATAGCGTCTACGAGCAGTACTTC. Translating gives CASSLGGNSVYEQYF. The full variable domain, its missing parts supplied by reference TRBV7-2 and TRBJ2-7, is GAGVSQSPSNKVTEKGKDVELRCDPISGHTALYWYRQSLGQGLEFLIYFQGNSAPDKSGLPSDRFSAERTGGSVSTLTIQRTQQEDSAVYLCASSLGGNSVYEQYFGPGTRLTVT.

The chain is built from TRBV5-1 and TRBJ2-1, with 10 bases that match TRBD2. With 0 bases clipped from V and 3 bases from J, the junction kept 3 bases outside the gene matches. The CDR3 spans 16 residues. CDR1 SGHRS and CDR2 YFSETQ come from the germline V gene. As DNA, the CDR3 is TGCGCCAGCAGCTTGGCGGCTAGCGGGGGCTACAATGAGCAGTTCTTC. Residues: CASSLAASGGYNEQFF.

This clonotype was detected many times. This sequence joins TRBV10-3 and TRBJ1-3; 7 bases match TRBD1. Germline trimming cut 0 bases from V and 2 bases from J; bases unmatched to any gene: 1. Looked up from germline, CDR1 is ENHRY and CDR2 is SYGVKD. CDR3 length equals 15 residues. In DNA, the CDR3 is TGTGCCATCAGTGAGTCCAGGGGGACTGGAAACACCATATATTTT. This sequence encodes CAISESRGTGNTIYF.

At least ten counts were recorded for this clonotype. The gene calls are TRBV20-1 and TRBJ2-7; 9 nucleotides line up with TRBD2. The CDR3 is made up of 16 amino acids. J gave up 3 bases and V 3 bases, and 12 bases lay outside the gene matches. Germline values: CDR1 DFQATT, CDR2 SNEGSKA (reference sequence). The CDR3 DNA reads TGCAGTGCTAGGACGACTAGCGGAGAGAGGAACTACGAGCAGTACTTC. It translates to CSARTTSGERNYEQYF.

This clonotype showed up many times. This sequence joins TRBV29-1 and TRBJ2-7; D unclear. V was trimmed by 6 bases and J by 0 bases, leaving 6 bases between them. Germline V gene lookup returns CDR1 SQVTM and CDR2 ANQGSEA. The CDR3 has 11 amino acids. CDR3 loop: CSVYSSYEQYF. Written as DNA, the CDR3 is TGCAGCGTGTATAGCTCCTACGAGCAGTACTTC.

The sample holds many counts of this clonotype. The rearrangement joins TRBV13 to TRBJ2-3; 13 bases agree with TRBD2. The CDR3 has 19 amino acids. The junction had 11 bases not matched to a gene; V was cut back by 2 bases and J by 3 bases. CDR1 and CDR2 (germline): PRHDT, FYEKMQ (reference sequence). For the CDR3, the DNA is TGTGCCAGCAGCTTACGCGGGACTAGCGGGATAGGGCATACAGATACGCAGTATTTT. Its translation is CASSLRGTSGIGHTDTQYF.

This clonotype was seen repeatedly, ten times or more. V is TRBV21-1 and J is TRBJ2-1; the table gives TRBD2 as D, unverified against the DNA. TRBV21-1 is a listed pseudogene. The CDR3 contains 15 residues. CDR3 amino acids: CASSKNPTSYNEQFF. The DNA for the CDR3 is TGTGCCAGCAGCAAAAACCCCACTAGCTACAATGAGCAGTTCTTC.

The J gene is TRBJ2-3, the V gene TRBV12-5, with D perhaps matching TRBD2 (5 bases). V lost 0 bases, J lost 0 bases, and 13 bases lay in between. Per germline, CDR1 LGHNT and CDR2 FRNRAP. The CDR3 runs 17 residues. The CDR3 sequence: CASGLVVYAGSTDTQYF. DNA for the CDR3: TGTGCTAGTGGTTTGGTAGTCTACGCGGGTAGCACAGATACGCAGTATTTT.

This clonotype appeared many times. The J gene is TRBJ2-7, the V gene TRBV6-2 or TRBV6-3; D unresolved. Trimming took off 5 bases at V and 2 bases at J, with 7 bases between the two ends. Per the germline V gene, CDR1 is MNHEY and CDR2 is SVGEGT. There are 12 residues in the CDR3. CDR3 in amino acids: CASSPTAYEQYF. The CDR3 DNA sequence: TGTGCCAGCAGTCCCACCGCCTACGAGCAGTACTTC.

V and J are TRBV7-9 and TRBJ2-7; 12 nucleotides match TRBD2. CDR1 is SEHNR and CDR2 is FQNEAQ in the germline V gene (reference sequence). The CDR3 covers 16 residues. V lost 3 bases to trimming and J lost 0 bases; unmatched junction nucleotides: 3. CDR3 DNA sequence: TGTGCCAGCAGCTTTACTAGCGGGAGGAACTCCTACGAGCAGTACTTC. It is translated as CASSFTSGRNSYEQYF.

This clonotype was observed a few times. This chain uses TRBV7-3 with TRBJ2-2; no clear D. V lost 6 bases, J lost 6 bases, and 5 bases lay in between. The CDR3 consists of 11 residues. Germline values: CDR1 SGHTA, CDR2 FQGTGA. CDR3 bases: TGTGCCAGCAGTCAGTCCGGGGAGCTGTTTTTT. Encoded protein: CASSQSGELFF.

In its sample, this clonotype was seen many times. The chain has TRBV20-1 and TRBJ2-7, with D perhaps matching TRBD2 (6 bases). CDR1 and CDR2 (germline): DFQATT, SNEGSKA (reference sequence). CDR3 length equals 15 residues. Trimming left V 0 bases short and J 2 bases short, with 14 bases between. CDR3 DNA sequence: TGCAGTGCTAGAGACGTGGGACTTACAACCTACGAGCAGTACTTC. Its translation is CSARDVGLTTYEQYF.

This clonotype was counted many times. The chain uses TRBV7-2 and TRBJ1-4, with D tentatively TRBD1 (5 bases). Trimming stripped 5 bases from V and 8 bases from J, with 18 bases between. Germline CDR1 SGHTA, CDR2 FQGNSA. The CDR3 contains 15 residues. The CDR3 protein is CASSPGAGPEEKLFF. DNA of the CDR3: TGTGCCAGCAGCCCTGGGGCCGGGCCGGAGGAAAAACTGTTTTTT.

This clonotype was seen at least ten times. The chain recombines TRBV29-1 with TRBJ2-1; tentative D call: TRBD2 (5 bases). Germline assignment: CDR1 SQVTM and CDR2 ANQGSEA. The CDR3 consists of 17 residues. V lost 1 base and J 0 bases, leaving 16 bases between the germline ends. The CDR3 coding sequence is TGCAGCGTTGAAGGATCGACGATAAGCGGCTCCTACAATGAGCAGTTCTTC. It translates to CSVEGSTISGSYNEQFF.

The table lists this clonotype with many counts. The rearrangement links TRBV28 to TRBJ2-5; TRBD1 aligns across 7 bases. CDR1 and CDR2 (germline): MDHEN, SYDVKM. After removal of 5 bases from V and 4 bases from J, the junction contained 10 bases not matched to a gene. CDR3 size: 15 residues. The CDR3 DNA follows: TGTGCCAGCAGTCTAGACAGGGATGTTGCAGAGACCCAGTACTTC. Translation: CASSLDRDVAETQYF.